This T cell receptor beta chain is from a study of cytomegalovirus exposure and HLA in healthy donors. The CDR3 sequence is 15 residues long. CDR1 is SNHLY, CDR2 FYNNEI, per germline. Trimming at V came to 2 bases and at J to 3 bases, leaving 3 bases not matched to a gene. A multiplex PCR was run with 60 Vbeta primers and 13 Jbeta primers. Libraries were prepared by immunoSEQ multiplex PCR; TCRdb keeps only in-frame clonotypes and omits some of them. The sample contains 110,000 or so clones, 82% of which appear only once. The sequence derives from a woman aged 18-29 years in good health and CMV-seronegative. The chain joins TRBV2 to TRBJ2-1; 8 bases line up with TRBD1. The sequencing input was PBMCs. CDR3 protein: CASSELGQDYNEQFF. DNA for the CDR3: TGTGCCAGCAGTGAACTGGGACAGGACTACAATGAGCAGTTCTTC.